This T cell receptor beta chain was captured in a study of blood T cell repertoires in COVID-19. Turning to the study itself: Spain, Italy and the United States supplied samples that represented acute and convalescent COVID-19.

Germline V gene sequence: CDR1 SGHDN, CDR2 FVKESK. The CDR3 length is 15 residues. Unmatched junction bases numbered 6, after V lost 5 bases and J lost 5 bases. TCRdb's copy holds only in-frame clones and misses some; the assay was immunoSEQ multiplex PCR. The sample lists 60,000 or so clones; 70% to 90% were seen once. This chain connects TRBV14 to TRBJ1-4; 9 bases agree with TRBD1. Sample: peripheral blood. This sequence originates from a woman in her sixties or seventies with active COVID-19. As DNA, the CDR3 is TGTGCCAGCAGCAACCTTGACAGGGGGAATGAAAAACTGTTTTTT. It encodes CASSNLDRGNEKLFF.